This entry lists 8 T cell receptor beta chains sequenced from one sample in a study of T-cell reconstitution after alpha-beta-depleted transplantation in children. Preparation of the TCRbeta library used unique molecular identifiers. One entry per CDR3 protein results from TCRdb running MiXCR on the PCR reads. Found here are about 610,000 distinct CDR3 sequences, about 10% of them singletons; the top ten hold about 4.3%. The specimen was PBMCs from the stem cell graft donor, collected from the stem cell graft. All receptors derive from a human donor who donated a stem cell graft to a child with acute myeloid leukemia.

This clonotype was observed at least ten times. This chain connects TRBV5-1 to TRBJ2-1; D is perhaps TRBD2 (6 bases). This CDR3 has 14 residues. Germline V gene sequence: CDR1 SGHRS, CDR2 YFSETQ. V was trimmed by 4 bases and J by 1 base, leaving 9 bases between them. The CDR3 bases are TGCGCCAGCAGCAGGGACTTATCCTACAATGAGCAGTTCTTC. It specifies CASSRDLSYNEQFF.

This clonotype was observed a few times. V gene TRBV29-1 combines with J gene TRBJ1-2; perhaps TRBD1 as D (6 bases). Looked up from germline, CDR1 is SQVTM and CDR2 is ANQGSEA. Trimming shortened V by 7 bases and J by 4 bases, and 19 bases separated the two germline ends. CDR3 length: 14 residues. CDR3 region: CSAEISQGPYGYTF. The CDR3 DNA reads as TGCAGCGCGGAAATCTCACAGGGCCCCTATGGCTACACCTTC.

This clonotype has a count of ten or more. The gene calls are TRBV5-1 and TRBJ2-7; possible D gene TRBD1, 6 bases. Germline V gene sequence: CDR1 SGHRS, CDR2 YFSETQ. The V end lost 1 base, the J end lost 6 bases, and 20 bases lay between the germline ends. The CDR3 loop spans 16 amino acids. CDR3 region: CASSLPSYRVTGEQYF. CDR3 coding DNA: TGCGCCAGCAGCTTGCCGTCGTACAGGGTTACTGGCGAGCAGTACTTC.

This clonotype occurred many times. The chain recombines TRBV29-1 with TRBJ2-7; D is perhaps TRBD2 (5 bases). Per germline, CDR1 SQVTM and CDR2 ANQGSEA. V shed 0 bases and J shed 2 bases, with 14 bases lying between them. CDR3 length: 15 amino acids. The CDR3: CSVEDRLAGPYEQYF. The CDR3 nucleotides are TGCAGCGTTGAAGATCGTCTAGCAGGTCCCTACGAGCAGTACTTC.

This clonotype showed up many times. The J gene is TRBJ2-1, the V gene TRBV9; D might be TRBD1 (5 bases). The CDR3 totals 15 residues. Trimming removed 0 bases at V and 7 bases at J, with 14 bases between. CDR1 is SGDLS, CDR2 YYNGEE, per germline. CDR3 amino acids: CASSVEGLPGNEQFF. The CDR3 DNA follows: TGTGCCAGCAGCGTAGAAGGGCTTCCAGGGAATGAGCAGTTCTTC.

This clonotype was recorded at least ten times. The rearrangement uses TRBV29-1 and TRBJ2-1; TRBD2 aligns across 11 bases. There are 16 residues in the CDR3. The V and J ends lost 2 bases and 1 base, in that order; junction bases with no gene match: 4. Germline lookup yields CDR1 SQVTM and CDR2 ANQGSEA. The CDR3, as DNA: TGCAGCGTTGAAACTAGCGGGAGTAGGTCCTACAATGAGCAGTTCTTC. This sequence encodes CSVETSGSRSYNEQFF.

This clonotype was picked up a small number of times. The chain combines TRBV12-3 or TRBV12-4 with TRBJ2-5, with 10 bases aligning to TRBD1. This CDR3 has 16 residues. Unmatched junction bases numbered 11, after V lost 5 bases and J lost 5 bases. CDR3: CASSVPGQGFRETQYF. CDR3 DNA sequence: TGTGCCAGCAGTGTTCCGGGACAGGGGTTTCGTGAGACCCAGTACTTC.

The rearrangement joins TRBV6-2 or TRBV6-3 to TRBJ2-1; 8 nucleotides line up with TRBD2. The length of the CDR3 is 18 residues. Germline CDR1 is MNHEY and CDR2 is SVGEGT. V dropped 4 bases and J dropped 4; count of bases not matched to a gene: 15. CDR3 nucleotides: TGTGCCAGCAGTTCGAGCGGGGGAGGGACCCTTCTTTACAATGAGCAGTTCTTC. Its translation: CASSSSGGGTLLYNEQFF.